Listed below are T cell receptor beta chains from one sample, sequenced in a study of regulatory T cells in long-lasting Graves disease. From the multiplex PCR reads, TCRdb called clonotypes with MiXCR, one entry per CDR3 protein. The sample lists 650,000 to 700,000 distinct CDR3 sequences, about 32% occurring once. The sequences come from peripheral blood mononuclear cells (PBMCs), collected when the disease was refractory, from a patient treated with antithyroid drugs. These receptors originate from a female donor with Graves disease. Each CDR3 is given with its conserved first and last residue. The D gene is left open where the match is weak. Rows give clone size only sometimes, using once, few, many, or a class for an expanded clone.

D: -; V: TRBV12-3/TRBV12-4; J: TRBJ1-6; size: many; CDR3: CASSLNLADSPLHF; DNA: TGTGCCAGCAGTTTAAACCTGGCGGATTCACCCCTCCACTTT
D: TRBD1; V: TRBV20-1; J: TRBJ1-1; size: -; CDR3: CSARLGTGGRTEAFF; DNA: TGCAGTGCACGCCTAGGGACAGGGGGCCGTACTGAAGCTTTCTTT
D: TRBD2; V: TRBV20-1; J: TRBJ2-5; size: once; CDR3: CSAALAGVDETQYF; DNA: TGCAGTGCTGCCCTAGCGGGAGTCGACGAGACCCAGTACTTC
D: -; V: TRBV19; J: TRBJ1-2; size: -; CDR3: CASRYADGGNYGYTF; DNA: TGTGCCAGTAGATATGCCGATGGGGGGAACTATGGCTACACCTTC
D: TRBD1; V: TRBV30; J: TRBJ2-2; size: -; CDR3: CASPHDRANTGELFF; DNA: TGTGCCTCCCCCCACGACAGGGCGAACACCGGGGAGCTGTTTTTT
D: -; V: TRBV27; J: TRBJ1-5; size: many; CDR3: CASSLSSVQPQHF; DNA: TGTGCCAGCAGTTTGAGTAGCGTGCAGCCCCAGCATTTT
D: -; V: TRBV2; J: TRBJ2-5; size: -; CDR3: CASRGGPRETQYF; DNA: TGTGCCAGCAGGGGGGGGCCCAGAGAGACCCAGTACTTC
D: TRBD1; V: TRBV3-1; J: TRBJ1-2; size: once; CDR3: CASSHWTGEMGGYTF; DNA: TGTGCCAGCAGCCATTGGACAGGGGAGATGGGTGGCTACACCTTC
D: -; V: TRBV30; J: TRBJ2-3; size: -; CDR3: CAWNGRSGITRYF; DNA: TGTGCCTGGAACGGGCGGTCAGGGATCACGCGGTATTTT
D: TRBD1; V: TRBV5-4; J: TRBJ1-2; size: few; CDR3: CASSPRQGAHYGYTF; DNA: TGTGCCAGCAGCCCCAGACAGGGGGCTCACTATGGCTACACCTTC
D: TRBD2; V: TRBV27; J: TRBJ2-4; size: -; CDR3: CASSPTGLANIQYF; DNA: TGTGCCAGCAGTCCCACGGGACTAGCAAACATTCAGTACTTC
D: -; V: TRBV6-5; J: TRBJ2-7; size: many; CDR3: CASSYSSSGTYYEQYF; DNA: TGTGCCAGCAGTTACTCGAGTAGCGGCACATACTACGAGCAGTACTTC
D: TRBD1; V: TRBV20-1; J: TRBJ1-1; size: -; CDR3: CSARKPGQRNTEAFF; DNA: TGCAGTGCTAGAAAACCGGGACAGCGGAACACTGAAGCTTTCTTT
D: -; V: TRBV27; J: TRBJ1-1; size: -; CDR3: CATRRRDFRSNTEAFF; DNA: TGTGCCACCAGACGAAGGGACTTTCGCTCGAACACTGAAGCTTTCTTT
D: TRBD1; V: TRBV29-1; J: TRBJ1-1; size: -; CDR3: CSVVTGEGTEAFF; DNA: TGCAGCGTCGTTACAGGGGAGGGAACTGAAGCTTTCTTT
D: TRBD1; V: TRBV6-1; J: TRBJ1-1; size: -; CDR3: CASSPDRGLNTEAFF; DNA: TGTGCCAGCAGTCCCGACAGGGGGTTGAACACTGAAGCTTTCTTT
D: -; V: TRBV9; J: TRBJ2-5; size: few; CDR3: CASSPSPGETQYF; DNA: TGTGCCAGCAGCCCATCGCCAGGGGAGACCCAGTACTTC
D: -; V: TRBV11-2; J: TRBJ2-3; size: -; CDR3: CASSLETDTQYF; DNA: TGTGCCAGCAGCTTAGAAACAGATACGCAGTATTTT
D: TRBD1; V: TRBV7-2; J: TRBJ1-6; size: -; CDR3: CASSLEVRGLDSPLHF; DNA: TGTGCCAGCAGCTTAGAAGTCAGGGGGCTGGATTCACCCCTCCACTTT
D: -; V: TRBV28; J: TRBJ1-5; size: many; CDR3: CASSSGARAQHF; DNA: TGTGCCAGCAGTTCCGGGGCGCGGGCCCAGCATTTT
D: -; V: TRBV24-1; J: TRBJ1-5; size: -; CDR3: CATSDFPGQPQHF; DNA: TGTGCCACCAGTGATTTCCCGGGACAGCCCCAGCATTTT
D: TRBD1; V: TRBV5-1; J: TRBJ1-1; size: -; CDR3: CASSLYRGRFFVEAFF; DNA: TGCGCCAGCAGCTTGTACAGGGGGCGATTTTTTGTTGAAGCTTTCTTT
D: TRBD1; V: TRBV6-1; J: TRBJ1-3; size: few; CDR3: CASTPQGTAGNTIYF; DNA: TGTGCCAGCACCCCCCAGGGGACAGCTGGAAACACCATATATTTT
D: TRBD1; V: TRBV19; J: TRBJ1-5; size: few; CDR3: CASSITGGANQPQHF; DNA: TGTGCCAGTAGTATTACAGGGGGCGCAAATCAGCCCCAGCATTTT
D: -; V: TRBV19; J: TRBJ2-2; size: -; CDR3: CASSPRGVGELFF; DNA: TGTGCCAGTAGTCCTCGTGGGGTCGGGGAGCTGTTTTTT
D: TRBD2; V: TRBV4-1; J: TRBJ2-7; size: once; CDR3: CASSQATSGSHEQYF; DNA: TGCGCCAGCAGCCAGGCTACTAGCGGGAGCCACGAGCAGTACTTC
D: TRBD1; V: TRBV19; J: TRBJ1-4; size: few; CDR3: CASSGPTGGYEKLFF; DNA: TGTGCCAGTAGTGGCCCGACAGGGGGTTATGAAAAACTGTTTTTT
D: TRBD1; V: TRBV27; J: TRBJ2-5; size: -; CDR3: CASRRLGQGGETQYF; DNA: TGTGCCAGCAGACGCTTGGGACAGGGTGGCGAGACCCAGTACTTC
D: -; V: TRBV27; J: TRBJ1-1; size: -; CDR3: CASSLFGDVGTEAFF; DNA: TGTGCCAGCAGTTTATTCGGCGATGTCGGCACTGAAGCTTTCTTT
D: TRBD1; V: TRBV7-2; J: TRBJ1-2; size: few; CDR3: CASSEPGTAANYGYTF; DNA: TGTGCCAGCAGCGAACCTGGGACAGCAGCTAACTATGGCTACACCTTC
D: -; V: TRBV6-1; J: TRBJ2-7; size: many; CDR3: CASSAGHGYEQYF; DNA: TGTGCCAGCAGTGCCGGACACGGCTACGAGCAGTACTTC
D: TRBD1; V: TRBV30; J: TRBJ1-5; size: -; CDR3: CAWSPTWGTGDNQPQHF; DNA: TGTGCCTGGAGTCCCACTTGGGGGACAGGGGACAATCAGCCCCAGCATTTT
D: -; V: TRBV3-1; J: TRBJ2-5; size: -; CDR3: CASSQGSARETQYF; DNA: TGTGCCAGCAGCCAAGGATCAGCCCGAGAGACCCAGTACTTC
D: TRBD1; V: TRBV6-5; J: TRBJ2-2; size: once; CDR3: CASSYPPQTGLLGNTGELFF; DNA: TGTGCCAGCAGTTACCCACCTCAGACAGGGCTGTTAGGGAACACCGGGGAGCTGTTTTTT
D: TRBD2; V: TRBV6-2/TRBV6-3; J: TRBJ2-2; size: -; CDR3: CASSQRGGRGTGELFF; DNA: TGTGCCAGCAGCCAGAGAGGCGGGAGAGGTACCGGGGAGCTGTTTTTT
D: -; V: TRBV5-1; J: TRBJ2-7; size: once; CDR3: CASSLNDNYEQYF; DNA: TGCGCCAGCAGCTTGAACGACAACTACGAGCAGTACTTC
D: -; V: TRBV24-1; J: TRBJ1-5; size: -; CDR3: CATSEAPVGQSNQPQHF; DNA: TGTGCCACCAGTGAGGCCCCGGTGGGTCAGAGCAATCAGCCCCAGCATTTT
D: -; V: TRBV11-2; J: TRBJ1-2; size: -; CDR3: CASSMGGIYGYTF; DNA: TGTGCCAGCAGCATGGGTGGTATTTATGGCTACACCTTC
D: TRBD1; V: TRBV20-1; J: TRBJ1-2; size: -; CDR3: CSATLDRGNYGYTF; DNA: TGCAGTGCTACCTTGGACAGGGGGAACTATGGCTACACCTTC
D: -; V: TRBV7-2; J: TRBJ2-7; size: many; CDR3: CASSLNPTLRPEQYF; DNA: TGTGCCAGCAGCTTAAATCCTACGTTAAGGCCCGAGCAGTACTTC
D: -; V: TRBV7-3; J: TRBJ1-2; size: -; CDR3: CASSQVAGGANYGYTF; DNA: TGTGCCAGCAGCCAAGTGGCGGGGGGGGCGAACTATGGCTACACCTTC
D: -; V: TRBV20-1; J: TRBJ1-5; size: -; CDR3: CSARVPGGQPQHF; DNA: TGCAGTGCTAGAGTCCCAGGTGGTCAGCCCCAGCATTTT
D: TRBD1; V: TRBV28; J: TRBJ1-1; size: -; CDR3: CASRPQGAEGAFF; DNA: TGTGCCAGCAGACCACAGGGGGCGGAGGGAGCTTTCTTT
D: -; V: TRBV20-1; J: TRBJ2-7; size: -; CDR3: CSAREGQREVEQYF; DNA: TGCAGTGCTAGAGAGGGGCAGAGGGAGGTCGAGCAGTACTTC
D: TRBD1; V: TRBV14; J: TRBJ1-4; size: -; CDR3: CASSPRTGRVEKLFF; DNA: TGTGCCAGCAGCCCCCGGACAGGGCGCGTTGAAAAACTGTTTTTT
D: -; V: TRBV30; J: TRBJ1-2; size: -; CDR3: CAWSPLTGVGDGYTF; DNA: TGTGCCTGGAGTCCTCTAACTGGGGTCGGGGACGGCTACACCTTC
D: -; V: TRBV20-1; J: TRBJ2-5; size: -; CDR3: CSASRLGGNQETQYF; DNA: TGCAGTGCTAGCCGCCTAGGGGGGAACCAAGAGACCCAGTACTTC
D: -; V: TRBV28; J: TRBJ2-5; size: many; CDR3: CASSRQSLRETQYF; DNA: TGTGCCAGCAGTCGACAGAGCCTAAGGGAGACCCAGTACTTC